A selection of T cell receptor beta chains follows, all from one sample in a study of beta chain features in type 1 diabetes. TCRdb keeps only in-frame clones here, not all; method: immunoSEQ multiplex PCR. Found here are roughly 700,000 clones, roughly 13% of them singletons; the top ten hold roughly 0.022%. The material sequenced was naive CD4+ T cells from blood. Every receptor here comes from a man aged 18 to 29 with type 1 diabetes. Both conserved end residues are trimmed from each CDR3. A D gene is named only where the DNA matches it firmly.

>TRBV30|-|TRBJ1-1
AWRMNTEAF
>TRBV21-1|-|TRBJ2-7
ASSPRTGGRPGY
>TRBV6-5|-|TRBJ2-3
ASSYSLSTDTQY
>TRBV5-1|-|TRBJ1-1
ASSQPGQNTEAF
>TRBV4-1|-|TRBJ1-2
ASSQDTAGGYT
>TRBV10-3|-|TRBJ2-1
AISDSGVNEQF
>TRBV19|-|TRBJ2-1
ASSIGTQSSYNEQF
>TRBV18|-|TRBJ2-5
ASSPPTGQETQY
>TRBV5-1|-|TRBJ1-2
ASRPWSGKTDGYT
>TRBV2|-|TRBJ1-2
ASTGGANYGYT
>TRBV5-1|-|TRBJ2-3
ASSFGTGDHTDTQY
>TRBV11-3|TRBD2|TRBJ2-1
ASSPSWGGNEQF
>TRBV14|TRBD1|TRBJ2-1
ASSQQGGFYNEQF
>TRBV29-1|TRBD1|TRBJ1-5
SVTTGGGQPQH
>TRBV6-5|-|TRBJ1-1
ASSYWVGMNTEAF
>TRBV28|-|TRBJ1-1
ASSLHGLGQNTEAF
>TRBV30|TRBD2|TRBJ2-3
AERGGSTDTQY
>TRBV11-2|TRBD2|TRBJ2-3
ASSSLAGAKDTQY
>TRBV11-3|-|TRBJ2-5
ASSNGGEETQY
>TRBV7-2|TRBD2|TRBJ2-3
ASSARTSGVTDTQY
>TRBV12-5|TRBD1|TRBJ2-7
ASEESTGGFVRREQY
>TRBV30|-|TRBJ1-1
AWSPSGPMNTEAF
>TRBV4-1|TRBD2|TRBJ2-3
ASSQDVLAGGPASTDTQY
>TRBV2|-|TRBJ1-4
ASLNEKLF
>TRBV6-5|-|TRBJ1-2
ASSPYGRLYGYT
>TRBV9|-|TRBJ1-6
ASSVVGGPPLH
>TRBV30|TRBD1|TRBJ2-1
AWNRGELGEQF
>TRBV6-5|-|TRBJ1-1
ASSLGPNTEAF
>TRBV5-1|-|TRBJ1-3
ASSLATGAANTIY
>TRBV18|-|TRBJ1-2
ASSPSGGGGYT
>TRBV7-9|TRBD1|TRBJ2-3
ASSEGDRSTDTQY
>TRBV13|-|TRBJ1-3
ASSFAVVSGNTIY
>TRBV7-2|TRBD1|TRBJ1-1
ASSLAGGNTEAF
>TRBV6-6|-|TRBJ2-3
ASSYSTGADTQY
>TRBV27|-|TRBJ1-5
ASSSRTESNQPQH
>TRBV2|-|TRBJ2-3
ASAGRGTDTQY
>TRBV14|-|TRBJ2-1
ASSQEAGSSYNEQF
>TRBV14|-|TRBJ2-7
ASSQDLPYSYEQY
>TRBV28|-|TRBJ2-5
ASSLRAETQY
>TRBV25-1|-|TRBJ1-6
ASRDTSSYNSPLH
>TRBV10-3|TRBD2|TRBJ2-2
AIGRGDNTGELF
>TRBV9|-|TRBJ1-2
ASSQVPAGANYGYT
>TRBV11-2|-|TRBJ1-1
ASSLGPDIAEAF
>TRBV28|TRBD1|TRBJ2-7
ASSGQGPNEQY
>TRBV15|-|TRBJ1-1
ATSTPPGGNTEAF
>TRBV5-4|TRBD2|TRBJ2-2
ASSPGGSGRATGELF
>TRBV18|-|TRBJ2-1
ASSPSSYNEQF
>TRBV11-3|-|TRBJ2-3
ASSLRSTDTQY
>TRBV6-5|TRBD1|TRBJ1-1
ASSRDSSTEAF
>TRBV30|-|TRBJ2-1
AWNSGRAWVEQF
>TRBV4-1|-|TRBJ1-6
ASSQGGGSSYNSPLH
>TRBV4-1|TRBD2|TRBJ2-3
ASSQGARIAGVHTDTQY
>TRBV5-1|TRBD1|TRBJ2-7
ASTGQETYEQY
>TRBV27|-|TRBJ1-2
ASSLGGNYGYT